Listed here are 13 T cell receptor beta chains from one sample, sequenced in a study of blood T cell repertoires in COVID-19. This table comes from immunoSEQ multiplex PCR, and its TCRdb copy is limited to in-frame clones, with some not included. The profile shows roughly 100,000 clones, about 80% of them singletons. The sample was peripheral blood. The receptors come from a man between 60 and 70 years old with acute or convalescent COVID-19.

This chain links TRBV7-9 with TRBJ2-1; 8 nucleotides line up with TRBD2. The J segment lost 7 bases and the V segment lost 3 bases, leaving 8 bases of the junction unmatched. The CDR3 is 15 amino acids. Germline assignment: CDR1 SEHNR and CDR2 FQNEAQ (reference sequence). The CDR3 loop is CASSFRAGGRNEQFF. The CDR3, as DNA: TGTGCCAGCAGCTTTCGGGCGGGGGGAAGGAATGAGCAGTTCTTC.

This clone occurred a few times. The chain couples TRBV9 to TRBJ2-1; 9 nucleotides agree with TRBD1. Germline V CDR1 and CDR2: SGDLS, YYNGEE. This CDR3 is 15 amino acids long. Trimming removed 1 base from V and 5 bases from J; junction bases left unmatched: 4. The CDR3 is CASSVTGGPNNEQFF. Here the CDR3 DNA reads TGTGCCAGCAGCGTAACAGGGGGCCCCAACAATGAGCAGTTCTTC.

The CDR3 DNA sequence: TGTGCCAGCGCTACTGGGGGGAGGGACTACTATGGCTACACCTTC. It codes for CASATGGRDYYGYTF. The chain couples TRBV5-6 to TRBJ1-2, with a weak D call TRBD1 (5 bases). In germline, CDR1 is SGHDT, CDR2 YYEEEE. V shed 7 bases and J shed 3 bases, with 19 bases lying between them. CDR3 length: 15 amino acids.

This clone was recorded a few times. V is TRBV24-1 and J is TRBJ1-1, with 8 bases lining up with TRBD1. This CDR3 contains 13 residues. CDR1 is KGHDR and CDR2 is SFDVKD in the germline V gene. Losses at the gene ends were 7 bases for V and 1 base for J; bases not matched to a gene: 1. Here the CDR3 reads CATRDRANTEAFF. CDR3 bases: TGTGCCACCAGGGACAGGGCGAACACTGAAGCTTTCTTT.

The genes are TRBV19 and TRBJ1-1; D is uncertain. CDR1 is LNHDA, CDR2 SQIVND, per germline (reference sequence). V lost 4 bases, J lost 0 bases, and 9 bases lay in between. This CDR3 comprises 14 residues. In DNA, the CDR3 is TGTGCCAGTAGTACTAACCCAATGAACACTGAAGCTTTCTTT. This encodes CASSTNPMNTEAFF.

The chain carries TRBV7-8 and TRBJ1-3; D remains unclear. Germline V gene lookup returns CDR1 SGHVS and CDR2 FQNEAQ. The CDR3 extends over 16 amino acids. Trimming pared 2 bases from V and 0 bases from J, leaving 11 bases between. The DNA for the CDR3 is TGTGCCAGCAGCTTATTGGGCCCCTTCTCTGGAAACACCATATATTTT. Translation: CASSLLGPFSGNTIYF.

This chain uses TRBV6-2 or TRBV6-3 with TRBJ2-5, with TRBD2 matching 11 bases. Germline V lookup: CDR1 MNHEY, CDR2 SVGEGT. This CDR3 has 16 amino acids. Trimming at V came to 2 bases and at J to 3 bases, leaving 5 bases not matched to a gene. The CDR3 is CASSYPLAGVKETQYF. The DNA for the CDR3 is TGTGCCAGCAGTTACCCACTAGCGGGAGTGAAAGAGACCCAGTACTTC.

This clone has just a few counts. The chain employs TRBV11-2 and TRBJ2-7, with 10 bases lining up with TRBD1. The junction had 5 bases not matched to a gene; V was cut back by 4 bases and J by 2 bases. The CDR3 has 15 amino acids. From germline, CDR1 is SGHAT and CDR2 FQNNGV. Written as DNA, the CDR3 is TGTGCCAGCAGCTCCACCGGGACAGGGGCCTACGAGCAGTACTTC. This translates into CASSSTGTGAYEQYF.

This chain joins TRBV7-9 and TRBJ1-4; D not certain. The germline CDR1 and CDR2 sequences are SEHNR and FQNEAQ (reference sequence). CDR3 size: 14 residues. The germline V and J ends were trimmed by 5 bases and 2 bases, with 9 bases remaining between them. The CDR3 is CASSPDGTNEKLFF. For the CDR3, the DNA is TGTGCCAGCAGCCCCGACGGGACTAATGAAAAACTGTTTTTT.

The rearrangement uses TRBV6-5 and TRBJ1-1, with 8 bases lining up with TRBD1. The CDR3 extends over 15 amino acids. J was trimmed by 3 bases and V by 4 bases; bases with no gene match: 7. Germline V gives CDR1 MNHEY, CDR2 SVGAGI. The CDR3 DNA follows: TGTGCCAGCAGTTCGTCGGGACAGGTTTACACTGAAGCTTTCTTT. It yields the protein CASSSSGQVYTEAFF.

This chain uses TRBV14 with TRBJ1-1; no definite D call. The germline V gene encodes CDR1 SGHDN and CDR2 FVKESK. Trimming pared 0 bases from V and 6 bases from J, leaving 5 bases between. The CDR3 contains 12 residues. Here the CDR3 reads CASSQDWPEAFF. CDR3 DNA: TGTGCCAGCAGCCAAGATTGGCCTGAAGCTTTCTTT.

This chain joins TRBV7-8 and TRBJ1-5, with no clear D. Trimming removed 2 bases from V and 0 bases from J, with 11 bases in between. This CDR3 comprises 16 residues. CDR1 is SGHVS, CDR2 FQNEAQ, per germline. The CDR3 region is CASSLNGLTSNQPQHF. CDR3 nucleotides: TGTGCCAGCAGCTTAAACGGACTGACTAGCAATCAGCCCCAGCATTTT.

The CDR3 DNA reads as TGTGCCAGCAGTTTCCCCGGACAGTCTGGCGGCTACACCTTC. It is translated as CASSFPGQSGGYTF. The rearrangement links TRBV28 to TRBJ1-2; possible D gene TRBD1, 6 bases. There are 14 residues in the CDR3. CDR1 is MDHEN and CDR2 is SYDVKM in the germline V gene. The ends were cut back, 3 bases at V and 8 bases at J, with 16 bases in the middle.